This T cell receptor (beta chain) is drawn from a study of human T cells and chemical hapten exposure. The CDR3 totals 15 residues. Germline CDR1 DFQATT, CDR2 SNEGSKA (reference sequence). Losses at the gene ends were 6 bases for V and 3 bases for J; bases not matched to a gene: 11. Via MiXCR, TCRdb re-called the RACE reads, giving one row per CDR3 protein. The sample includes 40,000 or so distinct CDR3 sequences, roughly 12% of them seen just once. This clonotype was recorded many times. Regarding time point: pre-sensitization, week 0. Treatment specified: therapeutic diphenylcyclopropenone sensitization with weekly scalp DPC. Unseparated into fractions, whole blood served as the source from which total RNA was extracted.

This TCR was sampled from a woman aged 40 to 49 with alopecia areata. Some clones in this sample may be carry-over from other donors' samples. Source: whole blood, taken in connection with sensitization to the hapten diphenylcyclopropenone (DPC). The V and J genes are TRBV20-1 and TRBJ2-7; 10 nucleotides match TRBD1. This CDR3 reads CSAPRDRGYFYEQYF. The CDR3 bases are TGCAGTGCACCCCGGGACAGGGGATATTTCTACGAGCAGTACTTC.